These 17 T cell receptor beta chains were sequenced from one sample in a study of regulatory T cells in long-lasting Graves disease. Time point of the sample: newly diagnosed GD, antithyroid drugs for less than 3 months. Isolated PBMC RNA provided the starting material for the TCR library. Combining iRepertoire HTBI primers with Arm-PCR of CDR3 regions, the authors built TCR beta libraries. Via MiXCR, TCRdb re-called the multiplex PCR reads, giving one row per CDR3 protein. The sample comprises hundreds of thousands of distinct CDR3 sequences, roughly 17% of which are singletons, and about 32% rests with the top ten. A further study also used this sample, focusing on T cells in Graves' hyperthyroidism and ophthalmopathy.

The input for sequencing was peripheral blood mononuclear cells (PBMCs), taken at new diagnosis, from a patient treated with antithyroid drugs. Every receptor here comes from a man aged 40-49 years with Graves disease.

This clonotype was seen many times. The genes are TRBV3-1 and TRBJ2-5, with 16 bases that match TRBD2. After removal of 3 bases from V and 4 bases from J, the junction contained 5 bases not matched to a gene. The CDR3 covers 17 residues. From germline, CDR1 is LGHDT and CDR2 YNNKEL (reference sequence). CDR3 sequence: CASSQGLAGGPIETQYF. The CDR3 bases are TGTGCCAGCAGCCAGGGACTAGCGGGGGGGCCAATAGAGACCCAGTACTTC.

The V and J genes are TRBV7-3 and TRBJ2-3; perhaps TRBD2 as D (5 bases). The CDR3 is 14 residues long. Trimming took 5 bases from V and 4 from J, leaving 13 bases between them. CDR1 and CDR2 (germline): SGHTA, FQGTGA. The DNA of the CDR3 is TGTGCCAGCAGCCAAGATCTACTAGCAGATACGCAGTATTTT. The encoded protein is CASSQDLLADTQYF. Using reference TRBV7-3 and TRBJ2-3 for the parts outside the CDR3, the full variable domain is GAGVSQTPSNKVTEKGKYVELRCDPISGHTALYWYRQSLGQGPEFLIYFQGTGAADDSGLPNDRFFAVRPEGSVSTLKIQRTERGDSAVYLCASSQDLLADTQYFGPGTRLTVL.

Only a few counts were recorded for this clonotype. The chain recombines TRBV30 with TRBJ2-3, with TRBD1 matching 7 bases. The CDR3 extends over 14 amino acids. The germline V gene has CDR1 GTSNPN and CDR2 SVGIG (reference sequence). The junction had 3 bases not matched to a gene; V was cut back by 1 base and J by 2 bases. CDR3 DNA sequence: TGTGCCTGGAGTGCAGGACAGGTCACAGATACGCAGTATTTT. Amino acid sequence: CAWSAGQVTDTQYF.

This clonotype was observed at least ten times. The CDR3 region is CSARDQGGAASYNEQFF. CDR3 DNA: TGCAGTGCTAGAGATCAGGGGGGGGCCGCCTCCTACAATGAGCAGTTCTTC. This sequence joins TRBV20-1 and TRBJ2-1; D tentatively reads TRBD1 or TRBD2 (7 bases each). The ends were cut back, 0 bases at V and 0 bases at J, with 15 bases in the middle. In germline, CDR1 is DFQATT, CDR2 SNEGSKA (reference sequence). The CDR3 has 17 residues.

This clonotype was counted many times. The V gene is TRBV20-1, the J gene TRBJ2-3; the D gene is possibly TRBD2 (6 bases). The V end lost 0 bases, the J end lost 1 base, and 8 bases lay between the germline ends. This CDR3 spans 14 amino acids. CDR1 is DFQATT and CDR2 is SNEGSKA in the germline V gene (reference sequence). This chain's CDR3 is CSARDPGGTDTQYF. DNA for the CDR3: TGCAGTGCTAGAGACCCGGGAGGCACAGATACGCAGTATTTT.

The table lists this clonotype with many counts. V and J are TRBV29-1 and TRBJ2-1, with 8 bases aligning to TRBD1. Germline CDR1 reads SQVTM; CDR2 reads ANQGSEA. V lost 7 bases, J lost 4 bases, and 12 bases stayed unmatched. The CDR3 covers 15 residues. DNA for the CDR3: TGCAGCGCTGATCCCCGGGACAGGCCTTACAATGAGCAGTTCTTC. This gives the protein CSADPRDRPYNEQFF.

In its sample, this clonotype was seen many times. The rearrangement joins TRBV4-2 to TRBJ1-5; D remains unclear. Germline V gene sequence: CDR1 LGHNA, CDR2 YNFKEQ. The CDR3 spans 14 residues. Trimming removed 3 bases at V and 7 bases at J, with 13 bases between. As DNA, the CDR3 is TGTGCCAGCAGCCACCCCGGGAGGCGACAGCCCCAGCATTTT. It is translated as CASSHPGRRQPQHF.

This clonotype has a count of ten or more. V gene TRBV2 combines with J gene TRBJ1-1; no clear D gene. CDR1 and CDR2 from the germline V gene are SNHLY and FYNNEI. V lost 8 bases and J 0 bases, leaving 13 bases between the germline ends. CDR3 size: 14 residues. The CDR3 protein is CASLRREVNTEAFF. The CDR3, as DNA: TGTGCCAGCCTAAGAAGGGAAGTGAACACTGAAGCTTTCTTT.

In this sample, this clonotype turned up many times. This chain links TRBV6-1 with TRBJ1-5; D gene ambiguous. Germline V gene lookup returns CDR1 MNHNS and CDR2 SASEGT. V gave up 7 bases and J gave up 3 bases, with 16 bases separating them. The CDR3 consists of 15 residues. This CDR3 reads CASNRSPASNQPQHF. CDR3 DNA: TGTGCCAGCAATAGAAGCCCAGCATCCAATCAGCCCCAGCATTTT.

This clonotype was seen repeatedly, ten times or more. The chain's CDR3 is CSVEDRQGMSPEAFF. CDR3 coding DNA: TGCAGCGTTGAAGATAGACAGGGGATGAGCCCTGAAGCTTTCTTT. The rearrangement links TRBV29-1 to TRBJ1-1, with 8 bases aligning to TRBD1. The CDR3 sequence is 15 residues long. The J segment lost 6 bases and the V segment lost 0 bases, leaving 9 bases of the junction unmatched. Germline V lookup: CDR1 SQVTM, CDR2 ANQGSEA.

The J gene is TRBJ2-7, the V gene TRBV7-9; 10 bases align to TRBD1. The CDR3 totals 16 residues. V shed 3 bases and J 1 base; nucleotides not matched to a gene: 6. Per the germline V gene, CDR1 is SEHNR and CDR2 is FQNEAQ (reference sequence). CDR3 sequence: CASSFPGQGLSYEQYF. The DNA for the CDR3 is TGTGCCAGCAGCTTTCCGGGACAGGGGTTGTCCTACGAGCAGTACTTC. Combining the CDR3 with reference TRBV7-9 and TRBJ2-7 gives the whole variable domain DTGVSQNPRHKITKRGQNVTFRCDPISEHNRLYWYRQTLGQGPEFLTYFQNEAQLEKSRLLSDRFSAERPKGSFSTLEIQRTEQGDSAMYLCASSFPGQGLSYEQYFGPGTRLTVT.

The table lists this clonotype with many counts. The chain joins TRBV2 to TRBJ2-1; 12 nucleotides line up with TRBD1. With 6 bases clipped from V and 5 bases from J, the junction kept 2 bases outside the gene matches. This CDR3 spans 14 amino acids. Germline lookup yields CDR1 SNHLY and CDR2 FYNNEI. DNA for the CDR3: TGTGCCAGCAGGGGACAGGGGGCCCACAATGAGCAGTTCTTC. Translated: CASRGQGAHNEQFF. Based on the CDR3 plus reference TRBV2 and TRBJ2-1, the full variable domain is EPEVTQTPSHQVTQMGQEVILRCVPISNHLYFYWYRQILGQKVEFLVSFYNNEISEKSEIFDDQFSVERPDGSNFTLKIRSTKLEDSAMYFCASRGQGAHNEQFFGPGTRLTVL.

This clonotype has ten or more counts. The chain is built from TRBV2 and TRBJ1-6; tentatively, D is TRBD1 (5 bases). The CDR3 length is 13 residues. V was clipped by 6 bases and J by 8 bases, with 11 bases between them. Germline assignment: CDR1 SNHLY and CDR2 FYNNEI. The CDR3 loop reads CASRDRGDSPLHF. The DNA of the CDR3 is TGTGCCAGCAGAGATCGGGGGGATTCACCCCTCCACTTT. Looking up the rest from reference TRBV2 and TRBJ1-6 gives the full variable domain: EPEVTQTPSHQVTQMGQEVILRCVPISNHLYFYWYRQILGQKVEFLVSFYNNEISEKSEIFDDQFSVERPDGSNFTLKIRSTKLEDSAMYFCASRDRGDSPLHFGNGTRLTVT.

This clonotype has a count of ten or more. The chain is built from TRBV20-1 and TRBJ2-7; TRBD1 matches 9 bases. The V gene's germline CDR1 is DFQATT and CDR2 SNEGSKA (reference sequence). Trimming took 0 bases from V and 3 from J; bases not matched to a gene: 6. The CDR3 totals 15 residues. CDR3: CSARDTTGGDYEQYF. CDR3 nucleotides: TGCAGTGCTAGAGATACGACAGGGGGTGACTACGAGCAGTACTTC.

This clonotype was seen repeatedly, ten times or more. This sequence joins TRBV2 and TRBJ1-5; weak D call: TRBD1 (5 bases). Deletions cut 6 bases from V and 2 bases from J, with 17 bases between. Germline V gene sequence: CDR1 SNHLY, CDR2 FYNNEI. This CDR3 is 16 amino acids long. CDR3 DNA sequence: TGTGCCAGCAGGACGGGAATGACAGTTCGCAATCAGCCCCAGCATTTT. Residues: CASRTGMTVRNQPQHF. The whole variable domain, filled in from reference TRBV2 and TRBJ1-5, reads EPEVTQTPSHQVTQMGQEVILRCVPISNHLYFYWYRQILGQKVEFLVSFYNNEISEKSEIFDDQFSVERPDGSNFTLKIRSTKLEDSAMYFCASRTGMTVRNQPQHFGDGTRLSIL.

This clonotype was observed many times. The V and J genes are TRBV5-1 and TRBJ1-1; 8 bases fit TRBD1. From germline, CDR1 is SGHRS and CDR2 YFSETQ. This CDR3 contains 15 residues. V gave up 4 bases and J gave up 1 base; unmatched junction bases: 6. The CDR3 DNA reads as TGCGCCAGCAGCGAGCCGACAGGGGAGAACACTGAAGCTTTCTTT. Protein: CASSEPTGENTEAFF.

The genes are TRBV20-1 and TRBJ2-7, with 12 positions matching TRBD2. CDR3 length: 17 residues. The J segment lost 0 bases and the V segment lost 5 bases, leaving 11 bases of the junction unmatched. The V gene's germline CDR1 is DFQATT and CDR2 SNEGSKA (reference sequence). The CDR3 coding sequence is TGCAGTGCTGACTATAGACTAGCGGGGGCTAACTCCTACGAGCAGTACTTC. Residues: CSADYRLAGANSYEQYF.